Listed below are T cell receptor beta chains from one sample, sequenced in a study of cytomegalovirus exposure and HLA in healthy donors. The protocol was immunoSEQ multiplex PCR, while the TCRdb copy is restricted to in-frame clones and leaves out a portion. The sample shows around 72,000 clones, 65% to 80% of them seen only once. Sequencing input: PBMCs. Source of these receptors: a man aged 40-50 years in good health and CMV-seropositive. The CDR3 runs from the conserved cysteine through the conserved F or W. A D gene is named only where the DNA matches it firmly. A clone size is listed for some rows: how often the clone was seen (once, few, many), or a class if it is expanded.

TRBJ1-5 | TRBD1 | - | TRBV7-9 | TGTGCCAGCACCCAGGGGACAGGGGAGAGGGGTCAGCCCCAGCATTTT | CASTQGTGERGQPQHF
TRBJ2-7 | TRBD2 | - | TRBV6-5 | TGTGCCAGCAGTGGTAGCGGGGTGTCCTACGAGCAGTACTTC | CASSGSGVSYEQYF
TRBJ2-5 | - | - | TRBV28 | TGTGCCAGCAGTTTATTGTCTGACTGGGAGACCCAGTACTTC | CASSLLSDWETQYF
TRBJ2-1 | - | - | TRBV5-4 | TGTGCCAGCAGCGGCGGGACTGACGAGCAGTTCTTC | CASSGGTDEQFF
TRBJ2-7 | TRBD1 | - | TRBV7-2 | TGTGCCAGCAGCCAGGGACAGGGGTTGTACGAGCAGTACTTC | CASSQGQGLYEQYF
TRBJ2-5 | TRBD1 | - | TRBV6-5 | TGTGCCAGCAGTAAAACAGGGGAGGAGACCCAGTACTTC | CASSKTGEETQYF
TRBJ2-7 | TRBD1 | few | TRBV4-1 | TGCGCCAGCAGCGTACGGACAGGGGACGAGCAGTACTTC | CASSVRTGDEQYF
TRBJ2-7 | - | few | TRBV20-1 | TGCAGTGCTCATGACAGTTACGAGCAGTACTTC | CSAHDSYEQYF
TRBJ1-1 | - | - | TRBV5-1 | TGCGCCAGCAGAGGGGGTACCTCTGAAGCTTTCTTT | CASRGGTSEAFF
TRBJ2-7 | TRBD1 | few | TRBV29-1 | TGCAGCACGGGACAGGGGTACGAGCAGTACTTC | CSTGQGYEQYF
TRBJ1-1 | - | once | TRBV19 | TGTGCCAGTAACAGGGTGGGAACTGAAGCTTTCTTT | CASNRVGTEAFF
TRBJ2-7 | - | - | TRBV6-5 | TGTGCCAGCAGTTACCTATACGAGCAGTACTTC | CASSYLYEQYF
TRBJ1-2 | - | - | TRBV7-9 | TGTGCCAGCAGCTTAGGGGGCGGGGAAGGCTACACCTTC | CASSLGGGEGYTF
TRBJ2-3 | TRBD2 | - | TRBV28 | TGTGCCAGTACGGGACTAGCGGGTGCAACAGATACGCAGTATTTT | CASTGLAGATDTQYF
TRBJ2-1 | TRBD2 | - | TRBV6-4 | TGTGCCAGCAGTGACTCACTAGCGGGGGGGCAGTTCTTC | CASSDSLAGGQFF
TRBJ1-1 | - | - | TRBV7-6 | TGTGCCAGCAGCTTGGACAGCCTACGGGGAACTGAAGCTTTCTTT | CASSLDSLRGTEAFF
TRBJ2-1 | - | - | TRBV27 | TGTGCCAGCAGCTCCACAGGGCCTGAGCAGTTCTTC | CASSSTGPEQFF
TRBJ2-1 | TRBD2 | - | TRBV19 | TGTGCCAGTAGGAGGACTAGCTGGAGTTTGGATGAGCAGTTCTTC | CASRRTSWSLDEQFF
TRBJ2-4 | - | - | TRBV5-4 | TGTGCCAGCAGCTTCGGTCTAGCAGACATTCAGTACTTC | CASSFGLADIQYF
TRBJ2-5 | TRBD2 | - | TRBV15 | TGTGCCACCAGCAGAGATGGTCAGAGCGGGGGGGAGACCCAGTACTTC | CATSRDGQSGGETQYF
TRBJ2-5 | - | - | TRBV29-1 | TGCAGCGTTGCTAGCGCTGAAGAGACCCAGTACTTC | CSVASAEETQYF
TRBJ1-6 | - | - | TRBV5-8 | TGTGCCAGCAGCTCTTTACGGCCCCTCCACTTT | CASSSLRPLHF
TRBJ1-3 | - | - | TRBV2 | TGTGCCAGCAGTGAAACAGCTGGAAACACCATATATTTT | CASSETAGNTIYF
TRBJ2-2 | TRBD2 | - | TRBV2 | TGTGCCAGCACTCTAGCGGGGGACACCGGGGAGCTGTTTTTT | CASTLAGDTGELFF
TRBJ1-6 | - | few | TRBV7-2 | TGTGCCAGCAGCGTCGGAGGGTATAATTCACCCCTCCACTTT | CASSVGGYNSPLHF
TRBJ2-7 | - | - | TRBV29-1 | TGCAGCGTTGAATCTGAGAGTAACTCCTACGAGCAGTACTTC | CSVESESNSYEQYF
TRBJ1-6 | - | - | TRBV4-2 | TGTGCCAGCAGCCAAGAAAATACAGGGTATGATAATTCACCCCTCCACTTT | CASSQENTGYDNSPLHF
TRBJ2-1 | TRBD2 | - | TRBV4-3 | TGCGCCAGCAGCCGACTAGCAGTGTACAATGAGCAGTTCTTC | CASSRLAVYNEQFF
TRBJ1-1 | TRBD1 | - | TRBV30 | TGTGCCTGGGGACAGGGATTTAGCACTGAAGCTTTCTTT | CAWGQGFSTEAFF
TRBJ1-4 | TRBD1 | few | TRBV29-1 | TGCAGCGCCACCGCAGCAGGGGGAGGTGAAAAACTGTTTTTT | CSATAAGGGEKLFF
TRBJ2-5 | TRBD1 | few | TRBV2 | TGTGCCAGCAGCCAGCCAAGGGACAGGATATCACAGGAGACCCAGTACTTC | CASSQPRDRISQETQYF
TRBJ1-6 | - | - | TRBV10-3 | TGTGCCATCAGTGTGGGCGTGGATAATTCACCCCTCCACTTT | CAISVGVDNSPLHF
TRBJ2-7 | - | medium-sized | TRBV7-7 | TGTGCTAGCAGCTTAAGTCAGGGGTACGAGCAGTACTTC | CASSLSQGYEQYF
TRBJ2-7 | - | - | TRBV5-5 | TGTGCCAGCAGCTTGGTTAGCGGCTCCTACGAGCAGTACTTC | CASSLVSGSYEQYF
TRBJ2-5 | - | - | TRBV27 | TGTGCCAGCACCTCCGGCCGCAGTCTAGAGACCCAATACTTC | CASTSGRSLETQYF
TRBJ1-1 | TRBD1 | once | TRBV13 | TGTGCCAGCAGTTCAGACAGGGGCACAGCTTTCTTT | CASSSDRGTAFF
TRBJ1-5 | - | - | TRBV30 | TGTGCCTGGAGAGGCCCTAAGGGGCAGCCCCAGCATTTT | CAWRGPKGQPQHF
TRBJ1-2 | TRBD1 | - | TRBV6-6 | TGTGCCAGCAGGGACCCGACAGGGTTTAGCTACACCTTC | CASRDPTGFSYTF
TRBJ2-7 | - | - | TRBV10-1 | TGCGCCAGCAGTGAGCGTAAGGGCAGGGAGGACCCCTACGAGCAGTACTTC | CASSERKGREDPYEQYF
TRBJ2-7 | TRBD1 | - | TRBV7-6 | TGTGCCAGCAGCTTGGGCGGGACAGGGGCCTACGAGCAGTACTTC | CASSLGGTGAYEQYF
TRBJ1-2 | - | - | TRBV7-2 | TGTGCCAGCAGCTTCCGACAGAACTATGGCTACACCTTC | CASSFRQNYGYTF
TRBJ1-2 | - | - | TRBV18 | TGTGCCAGCTCACCGGATAAGACGCAGGGTGGCTACACCTTC | CASSPDKTQGGYTF
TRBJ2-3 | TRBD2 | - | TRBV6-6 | TGTGCCAGCAATTCGGAGCGGGGGGGCGGGGGAAAGCAGTATTTT | CASNSERGGGGKQYF
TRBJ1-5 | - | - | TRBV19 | TGTGCCAGTTCCGGTCCACAGGGTCTTAGCAATCAGCCCCAGCATTTT | CASSGPQGLSNQPQHF
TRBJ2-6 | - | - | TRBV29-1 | TGCAGCGTTTATTCCCCTGGGGCCAACGTCCTGACTTTC | CSVYSPGANVLTF
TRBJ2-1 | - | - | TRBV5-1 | TGCGCCAGCAGCTTGTCACAAGGGGGTGAGCAGTTCTTC | CASSLSQGGEQFF
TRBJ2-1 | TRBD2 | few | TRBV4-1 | TGCGCCAGCAGCCAAGAATTTAGCGGGGACTCCAATGAGCAGTTCTTC | CASSQEFSGDSNEQFF
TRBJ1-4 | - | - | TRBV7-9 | TGTGCCAGCAGCTCCCGACAGACGGAACTGTTTTTT | CASSSRQTELFF
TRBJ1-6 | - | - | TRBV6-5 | TGTGCCAGCAGTTACTCGAGGACAGCCAATTCACCCCTCCACTTT | CASSYSRTANSPLHF
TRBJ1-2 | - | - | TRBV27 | TGTGCCAGCAAGCTGGACTCTGCGGCTCCAGGCGGCTACACCTTC | CASKLDSAAPGGYTF
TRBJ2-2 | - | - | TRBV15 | TGTGCCACCAGCAGAGAGGCCCGGGACACCGGGGAGCTGTTTTTT | CATSREARDTGELFF
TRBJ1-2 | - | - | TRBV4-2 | TGTGCCAGCAGCCAAGCAGGGGATGGCTACACCTTC | CASSQAGDGYTF
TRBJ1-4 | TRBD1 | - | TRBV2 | TGTGCCAGCAGTGAAACGGGACAGGGATTGTCTAATGAAAAACTGTTTTTT | CASSETGQGLSNEKLFF